The T cell receptor beta chain under discussion was sequenced for a study of T cell changes during pregnancy in multiple sclerosis. Germline V lookup: CDR1 MNHEY, CDR2 SVGAGI. The CDR3 totals 13 residues. V lost 2 bases and J lost 5, with 10 bases in between. Using immunoSEQ multiplex PCR, the repertoire was profiled, and TCRdb retains in-frame clones only, with some absent. This table has 47,000 or so clones, about 90% appearing once. The chain couples TRBV6-5 to TRBJ2-7; D is possibly TRBD2 (6 bases). The sample in question was peripheral blood, obtained in the first trimester of pregnancy. The sequence derives from a female donor with multiple sclerosis, enrolled in a pregnancy study. Written as DNA, the CDR3 is TGTGCCAGCAGTTACCCGGGAGCGCACGAGCAGTACTTC. This encodes CASSYPGAHEQYF.